Following are 14 T cell receptor beta chains from one sample sequenced in a study of post-analysis software for immune sequencing data. Sequencing libraries made from TCR beta cDNA carried unique molecular identifiers. TCRdb re-called the PCR reads with MiXCR, one entry per CDR3 protein. The sample consists of about 560,000 distinct CDR3 sequences, about 40% of them appearing once. Regarding the study as a whole: Four or five TRBV segments (TRBV5-6, TRBV5-1 and TRBV20-1 among them) occurred more frequently in patients than in controls.

The antigens these receptors bind are not known. Sample: blood. These receptors were obtained from a girl aged 5-17 years with multiple sclerosis.

This clonotype was seen more than once but under ten times. The CDR3 loop is CASSHGQGADTQYF. The CDR3 coding sequence is TGTGCCAGCAGCCATGGACAGGGCGCAGATACGCAGTATTTT. V gene TRBV4-2 combines with J gene TRBJ2-3; 8 bases align to TRBD1. V dropped 3 bases and J dropped 4; count of bases not matched to a gene: 3. There are 14 residues in the CDR3. CDR1 LGHNA and CDR2 YNFKEQ come from the germline V gene.

The chain has TRBV20-1 and TRBJ2-7, with 7 bases aligning to TRBD2. J gave up 6 bases and V 2 bases, and 13 bases lay outside the gene matches. The CDR3 runs to 15 residues. Germline assignment: CDR1 DFQATT and CDR2 SNEGSKA (reference sequence). The DNA of the CDR3 is TGCAGTGCTAGATTGGGCGCGGGGGAGAGGGGCGAGCAGTACTTC. It yields the protein CSARLGAGERGEQYF.

This clonotype appeared a single time. This chain uses TRBV7-2 with TRBJ2-3; 8 nucleotides match TRBD1. The CDR3 length is 18 residues. Unmatched junction bases numbered 11, after V lost 1 base and J lost 2 bases. CDR1 is SGHTA and CDR2 is FQGNSA in the germline V gene. The CDR3 coding sequence is TGTGCCAGCAGCTTAGTTTACAGGGGGGTCTTCAACACAGATACGCAGTATTTT. Translating gives CASSLVYRGVFNTDTQYF.

This clonotype was picked up a small number of times. The chain recombines TRBV5-1 with TRBJ2-1; maybe TRBD1 (6 bases). The V end was cut by 4 bases, the J end by 7 bases, with 15 bases between. Germline CDR1 SGHRS, CDR2 YFSETQ. The CDR3 consists of 14 residues. In DNA form, the CDR3 reads TGCGCCAGCAGCCCTGAGGGCAGGGGAAATGAGCAGTTCTTC. Translated, it gives CASSPEGRGNEQFF.

This clonotype has more than one count but fewer than ten. V is TRBV7-9 and J is TRBJ1-5; no firm D call. The V and J ends lost 5 bases and 5 bases respectively, with 22 bases between them. Germline lookup yields CDR1 SEHNR and CDR2 FQNEAQ (reference sequence). This CDR3 spans 17 amino acids. The CDR3 bases are TGTGCCAGCAGCCTTCGAGGTATCGGGGAACGGGATCAGCCCCAGCATTTT. It yields the protein CASSLRGIGERDQPQHF.

The chain carries TRBV2 and TRBJ2-5; TRBD2 matches at 7 bases. Trimming at V came to 8 bases and at J to 11 bases, leaving 14 bases not matched to a gene. The CDR3 sequence is 13 residues long. Germline CDR1 is SNHLY and CDR2 is FYNNEI. CDR3 in DNA: TGTGCCAGCTCTAGCGGAGGAGTCCCCGGGCAGTACTTC. This encodes CASSSGGVPGQYF.

The chain has TRBV6-5 and TRBJ1-6; possibly TRBD1 for D (5 bases). V lost 4 bases and J lost 8, with 9 bases in between. In germline, CDR1 is MNHEY, CDR2 SVGAGI. CDR3 length: 13 residues. CDR3 residues: CASSSGAYSPLHF. The CDR3 nucleotides read TGTGCCAGCAGTTCCGGGGCATATTCACCCCTCCACTTT.

The chain combines TRBV5-1 with TRBJ2-7; D gene unclear. V was clipped by 4 bases and J by 1 base, with 12 bases between them. This CDR3 is 14 amino acids long. CDR1 is SGHRS, CDR2 YFSETQ, per germline. Here the CDR3 DNA reads TGCGCCAGCAGCCTGGGATATCTTTCCTACGAGCAGTACTTC. This gives the protein CASSLGYLSYEQYF.

This clonotype showed up just a few times. The chain is built from TRBV10-2 and TRBJ2-3, with a weak D call TRBD1 (6 bases). CDR3 size: 14 residues. Trimming took 8 bases from V and 0 from J, leaving 12 bases between them. Germline-derived CDR1 and CDR2 are WSHSY and SAAADI. Written as DNA, the CDR3 is TGCGCCAGCGAAAACAGGGCTAGCACAGATACGCAGTATTTT. Translated: CASENRASTDTQYF.

This clonotype was seen a few times. CDR3 residues: CSARDLGRGPNEQYF. In nucleotides, the CDR3 is TGCAGTGCTAGAGACTTGGGCAGGGGGCCCAACGAGCAGTACTTC. The chain joins TRBV20-1 to TRBJ2-7; 8 nucleotides match TRBD1. Per the germline V gene, CDR1 is DFQATT and CDR2 is SNEGSKA (reference sequence). Trimming took 0 bases from V and 5 from J; bases not matched to a gene: 9. The CDR3 totals 15 residues.

This chain joins TRBV11-2 and TRBJ1-1; D is perhaps TRBD1 (6 bases). The CDR3 totals 17 residues. Deletions cut 0 bases from V and 4 bases from J, with 18 bases between. Germline-derived CDR1 and CDR2 are SGHAT and FQNNGV. CDR3 loop: CASSLDGYIVGGTEAFF. In DNA form, the CDR3 reads TGTGCCAGCAGCTTAGATGGGTATATTGTAGGGGGCACTGAAGCTTTCTTT. Variable domain in full (rest from reference TRBV11-2 and TRBJ1-1): EAGVAQSPRYKIIEKRQSVAFWCNPISGHATLYWYQQILGQGPKLLIQFQNNGVVDDSQLPKDRFSAERLKGVDSTLKIQPAKLEDSAVYLCASSLDGYIVGGTEAFFGQGTRLTVV.

The chain carries TRBV13 and TRBJ2-6; 8 bases line up with TRBD1. CDR1 is PRHDT, CDR2 FYEKMQ, per germline (reference sequence). V shed 0 bases and J 2 bases; nucleotides not matched to a gene: 6. CDR3 length: 18 residues. Written as DNA, the CDR3 is TGTGCCAGCAGCTTAGGGGACAGGGCAGGGACTGGGGCCAACGTCCTGACTTTC. The encoded protein is CASSLGDRAGTGANVLTF.

Only a few counts were recorded for this clonotype. The chain employs TRBV27 and TRBJ2-4, with D tentatively TRBD2 (5 bases). In germline, CDR1 is MNHEY, CDR2 SMNVEV (reference sequence). V dropped 3 bases and J dropped 1 base, with 10 bases sitting between them. The CDR3 spans 15 residues. Here the CDR3 reads CASSLRVAAKNIQYF. DNA of the CDR3: TGTGCCAGCAGTTTGAGGGTGGCCGCCAAAAACATTCAGTACTTC.

This rearrangement joins TRBV20-1 to TRBJ2-7, with a tentative D call TRBD2 (5 bases). The CDR3 has 14 residues. Germline-derived CDR1 and CDR2 are DFQATT and SNEGSKA (reference sequence). Trimming pared 5 bases from V and 3 bases from J, leaving 17 bases between. CDR3 nucleotides: TGCAGTGCTGAGAGGGCAGCTTCTCTCTACGAGCAGTACTTC. Its translation: CSAERAASLYEQYF.